This entry describes one TCR beta chain. This clone was counted once. Which antigen it targets is not known. One base away there is no much larger clone; base qualities are not given. Using the deep immunoSEQ assay, multiplex PCR amplified TCR CDR3 regions from genomic DNA. Extracted genomic DNA from each cell subset was distributed evenly across all wells of several immunoSEQ 96-well plates, and each plate was treated as a replicate. Each replicate PCR for sorted subsets received 200 ng genomic DNA, equal to about 30,000 T cell genomes. Purified libraries were measured with a Qubit 3.0 fluorometer, size-checked on a Bioanalyzer 2100, and measured again with the KAPA Library Quantification kit. Every immunoSEQ 96-well plate was sequenced on a separate single-read 150-cycle Illumina NextSeq 550 flow cell. The original pipeline was this. Because the immunoSEQ output included only junctional sequences and no quality scores, the filtering could not be the same as the filtering used for full-length reads. Sequences were annotated with PyIR, a Python wrapper for IgBLAST v1.9, and V/J genes and CDR3 were assigned using IMGT germline references. Reads were removed for weak V/J assignments (E-value above 1e-6), missing CDR3, stop codons, out-of-frame junctions, or ambiguous translated residues. V3J clonotypes were defined by identical inferred V gene, J gene, and CDR3 amino acid sequence. Percentage overlap between repertoires was calculated by dividing the number of shared unique clonotypes by the size of the smaller repertoire. Richness of each repertoire was evaluated using RTK rarefaction, the Chao1 estimator, and Recon v2.1 estimates of unobserved clonotypes. For all TCRbeta clonotypes obtained by the gDNA method from a handful of donors, generation probabilities were computed with OLGA. Not all clones reach the TCRdb copy of this immuneACCESS table, which keeps in-frame sequences only. Checked studies attribute under half of the gap to unresolved V genes and leave the rest unexplained. That table furnishes V, J and clone size, whereas the DNA furnished D and trimming. For this sample there are about 2,500,000 clones; 90% to 95% appear just once. Roughly 0.13% of the sample is held by the ten biggest clonotypes.

The data were taken from a study of shared clonotypes between healthy human individuals (dated by TCRdb to 2018 to 2020). Some background on the complete study: A few men and a couple of women, aged 18 to 49 years, made up the cohort. Between about 0.85 and 8.9 billion PBMCs per donor were obtained by leukapheresis. Per donor, three plates each were used for CD4 naive and CD4 memory, two for CD8 naive, and one for CD8 memory. The study deeply sequenced blood TCR repertoires of five healthy adults to estimate repertoire size and the extent of clonotype sharing between individuals. Libraries were prepared and TCR repertoires were sequenced by different laboratories using diverse techniques, in order to increase sequencing depth and limit assay-specific biases.

Beyond this particular receptor, the publication reports: Sampling was restricted to blood, and TCR repertoires in tissues likely differ from the TCR repertoires found in blood. Sharing across several donors was observed for around 5% of naive CD4, 3% to 3.5% of naive CD8, around 2.5% of memory CD4, and about 0.38% of memory CD8 clonotypes. Incomplete sequencing was indicated by rarefaction of sorted-subset datasets, despite the large sequencing depth. Higher generation probabilities were observed for clonotypes shared by all four sorted-subset donors than for non-shared clonotypes. Pairwise subsampling indicated that sequencing depth was expected to affect the degree of clonotype sharing among donors. Naive subsets generally had larger estimated clonotype richness than memory subsets. The small number of donors limited the genetic and exposure-history diversity represented.

The donors were healthy, HIV-negative adults who had no recently reported acute infections or vaccinations. Every donor was a Caucasian adult residing in Nashville, Tennessee, USA. CD4+ T cells were enriched through magnetic negative selection, after which naive cells were positively selected on CD45RA and the remaining negative fraction served as the memory subset. Blood was collected by leukapheresis, and PBMCs were isolated by Ficoll-Histopaque density gradient centrifugation and then cryopreserved in liquid nitrogen vapor phase. Purity and quantity of every magnetically sorted T cell population were checked by analytical flow cytometry. Genomic DNA was isolated from every sorted fraction and measured by UV absorbance on a Nanodrop 2000c. The sequencing input was naive CD4+ T cells sorted from blood. This specimen's cell subset or site label, interpreted: CD45RA+ positively selected. The clonotype comes from a man aged 18 to 30 in good health.

This receptor carries the CDR3 CASSSVGATNEKLFF. The base sequence is TGTGCCAGCAGCTCTGTTGGGGCAACTAATGAAAAACTGTTTTTT. The chain links TRBV5-6 with TRBJ1-4, with the D gene call left open. V and J lose 3 bases and 0 bases, and a span of 9 bases separates them. Inclusive of the bounding cysteine and phenylalanine, the CDR3 is 15 residues long. Of the read, only the CDR3 DNA is kept; its 45 bases are in frame from base 1. CDR1 and CDR2, looked up from the germline V gene, are SGHDT and YYEEEE.